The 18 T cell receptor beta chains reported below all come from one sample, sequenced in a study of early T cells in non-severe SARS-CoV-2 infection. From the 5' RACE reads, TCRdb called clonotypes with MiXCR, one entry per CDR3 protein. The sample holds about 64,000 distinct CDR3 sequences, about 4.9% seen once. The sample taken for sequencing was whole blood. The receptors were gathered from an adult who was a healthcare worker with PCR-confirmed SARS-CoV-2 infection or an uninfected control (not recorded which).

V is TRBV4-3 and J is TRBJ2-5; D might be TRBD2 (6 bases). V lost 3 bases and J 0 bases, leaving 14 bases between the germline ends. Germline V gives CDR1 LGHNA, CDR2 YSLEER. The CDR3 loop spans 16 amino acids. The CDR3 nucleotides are TGCGCCAGCAGCCAGGACTACTCGGGGTACCAAGAGACCCAGTACTTC. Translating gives CASSQDYSGYQETQYF.

CDR3 nucleotide sequence: TGTGCCAGCAGTTCTCGGACTAGCGGGAGATTTCGGGACGAGCAGTACTTC. Translated: CASSSRTSGRFRDEQYF. J is TRBJ2-7 and V is TRBV12-3 or TRBV12-4; TRBD2 aligns across 13 bases. The CDR3 length is 17 residues. Trimming removed 4 bases from V and 5 bases from J; junction bases left unmatched: 11.

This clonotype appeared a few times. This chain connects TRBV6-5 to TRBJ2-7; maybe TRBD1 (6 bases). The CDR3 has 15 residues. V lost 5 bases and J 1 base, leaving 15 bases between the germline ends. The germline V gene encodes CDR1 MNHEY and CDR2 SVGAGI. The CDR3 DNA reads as TGTGCCAGCAGTGCAAAAAGGGACAAATCCTACGAGCAGTACTTC. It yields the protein CASSAKRDKSYEQYF.

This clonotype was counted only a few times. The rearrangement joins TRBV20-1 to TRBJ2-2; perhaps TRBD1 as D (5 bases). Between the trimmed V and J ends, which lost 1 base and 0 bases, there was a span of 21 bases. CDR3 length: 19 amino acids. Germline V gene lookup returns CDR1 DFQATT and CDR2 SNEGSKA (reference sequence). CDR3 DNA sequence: TGCAGTGCTAGAGTTGGGCCCGACAGATACCCCGCGAACACCGGGGAGCTGTTTTTT. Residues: CSARVGPDRYPANTGELFF.

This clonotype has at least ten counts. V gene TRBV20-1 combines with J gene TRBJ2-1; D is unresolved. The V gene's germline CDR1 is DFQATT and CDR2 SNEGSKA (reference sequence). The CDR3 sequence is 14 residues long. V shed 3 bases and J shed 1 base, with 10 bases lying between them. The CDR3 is CSASLAGSYNEQFF. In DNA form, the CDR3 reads TGCAGTGCTAGTTTGGCTGGGTCCTACAATGAGCAGTTCTTC.

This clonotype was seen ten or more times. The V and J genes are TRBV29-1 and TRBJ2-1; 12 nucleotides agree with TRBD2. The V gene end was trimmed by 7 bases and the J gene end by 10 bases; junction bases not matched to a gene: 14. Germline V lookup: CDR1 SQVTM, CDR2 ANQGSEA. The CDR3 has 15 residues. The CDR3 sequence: CSAYPLAGGTIEQFF. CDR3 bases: TGCAGCGCCTACCCCCTAGCGGGAGGGACAATCGAGCAGTTCTTC.

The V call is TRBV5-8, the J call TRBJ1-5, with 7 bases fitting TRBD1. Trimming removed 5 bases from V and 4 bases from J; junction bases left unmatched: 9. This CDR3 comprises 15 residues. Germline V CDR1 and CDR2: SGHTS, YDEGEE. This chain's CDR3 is CASRYRDSSNQPQHF. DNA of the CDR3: TGTGCCAGCAGATACCGGGACAGCAGTAATCAGCCCCAGCATTTT.

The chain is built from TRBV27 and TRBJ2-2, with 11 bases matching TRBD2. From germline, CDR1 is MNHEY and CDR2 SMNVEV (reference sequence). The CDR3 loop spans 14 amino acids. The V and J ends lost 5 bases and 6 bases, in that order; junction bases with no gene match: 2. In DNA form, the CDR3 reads TGTGCCAGCAGTACTAGCGGGAGTTCCGGGGAGCTGTTTTTT. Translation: CASSTSGSSGELFF.

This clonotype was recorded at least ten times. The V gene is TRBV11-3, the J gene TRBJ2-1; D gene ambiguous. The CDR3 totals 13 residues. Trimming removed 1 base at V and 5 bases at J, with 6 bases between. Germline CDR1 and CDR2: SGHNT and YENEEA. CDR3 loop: CASSLGGHNEQFF. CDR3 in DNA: TGTGCCAGCAGCTTAGGAGGACACAATGAGCAGTTCTTC.

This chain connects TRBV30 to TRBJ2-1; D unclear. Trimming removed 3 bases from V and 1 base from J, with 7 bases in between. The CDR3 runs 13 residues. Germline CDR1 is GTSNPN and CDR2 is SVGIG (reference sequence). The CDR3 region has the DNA TGTGCCTGGAGGTTAACTTCCTACAATGAGCAGTTCTTC. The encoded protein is CAWRLTSYNEQFF. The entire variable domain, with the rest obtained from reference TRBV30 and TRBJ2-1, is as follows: SQTIHQWPATLVQPVGSPLSLECTVEGTSNPNLYWYRQAAGRGLQLLFYSVGIGQISSEVPQNLSASRPQDRQFILSSKKLLLSDSGFYLCAWRLTSYNEQFFGPGTRLTVL.

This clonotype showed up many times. This CDR3 reads CASLRSRGLYNEQFF. CDR3 sequence (DNA): TGTGCCAGCTTACGCAGCAGGGGGCTTTACAATGAGCAGTTCTTC. The chain carries TRBV6-1 and TRBJ2-1; TRBD1 matches at 8 bases. This CDR3 comprises 15 residues. With 8 bases clipped from V and 4 bases from J, the junction kept 10 bases outside the gene matches. Germline CDR1 and CDR2: MNHNS and SASEGT.

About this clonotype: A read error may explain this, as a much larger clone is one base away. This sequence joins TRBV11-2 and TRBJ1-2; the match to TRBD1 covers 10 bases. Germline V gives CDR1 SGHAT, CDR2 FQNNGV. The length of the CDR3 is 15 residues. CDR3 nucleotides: TGTGCCAGCAGCCCTGACAGGGGGCTCAACTATGGCTACATCTTC. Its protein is CASSPDRGLNYGYIF.

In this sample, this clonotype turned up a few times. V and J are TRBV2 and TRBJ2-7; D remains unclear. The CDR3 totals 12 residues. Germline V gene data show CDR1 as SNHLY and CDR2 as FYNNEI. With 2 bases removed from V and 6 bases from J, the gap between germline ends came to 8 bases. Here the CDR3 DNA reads TGTGCCAGCAGTGAACGCCCCTCCGAGCAGTACTTC. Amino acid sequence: CASSERPSEQYF.

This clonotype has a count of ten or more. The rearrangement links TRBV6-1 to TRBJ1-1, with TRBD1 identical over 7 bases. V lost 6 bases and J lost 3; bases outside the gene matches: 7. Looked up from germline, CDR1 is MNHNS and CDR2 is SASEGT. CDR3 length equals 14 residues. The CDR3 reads CASSVDRDYTEAFF. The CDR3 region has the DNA TGTGCCAGCAGCGTTGACAGGGATTACACTGAAGCTTTCTTT.

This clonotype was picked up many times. The CDR3 sequence is CSVGQGAGGNQPQHF. DNA for the CDR3: TGCAGCGTTGGACAGGGGGCTGGGGGCAATCAGCCCCAGCATTTT. The genes are TRBV29-1 and TRBJ1-5, with TRBD1 matching over 10 bases. The CDR3 runs 15 residues. Germline trimming cut 4 bases from V and 2 bases from J; bases unmatched to any gene: 5. Germline CDR1 reads SQVTM; CDR2 reads ANQGSEA. The full variable domain, its missing parts supplied by reference TRBV29-1 and TRBJ1-5, is SAVISQKPSRDICQRGTSLTIQCQVDSQVTMMFWYRQQPGQSLTLIATANQGSEATYESGFVIDKFPISRPNLTFSTLTVSNMSPEDSSIYLCSVGQGAGGNQPQHFGDGTRLSIL.

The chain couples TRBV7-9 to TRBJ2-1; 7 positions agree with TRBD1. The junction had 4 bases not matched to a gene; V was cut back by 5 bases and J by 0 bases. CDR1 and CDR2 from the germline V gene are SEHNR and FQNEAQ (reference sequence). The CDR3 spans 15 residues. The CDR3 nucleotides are TGTGCCAGCAGCCTAGACAGGGACTCCTACAATGAGCAGTTCTTC. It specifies CASSLDRDSYNEQFF.

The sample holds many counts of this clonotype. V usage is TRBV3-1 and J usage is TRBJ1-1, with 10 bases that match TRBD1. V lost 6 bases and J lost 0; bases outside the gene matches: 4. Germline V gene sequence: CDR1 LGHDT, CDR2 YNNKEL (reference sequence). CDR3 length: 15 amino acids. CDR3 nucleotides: TGTGCCAGCAGGGACAGGGGGGTAATGAACACTGAAGCTTTCTTT. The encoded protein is CASRDRGVMNTEAFF.

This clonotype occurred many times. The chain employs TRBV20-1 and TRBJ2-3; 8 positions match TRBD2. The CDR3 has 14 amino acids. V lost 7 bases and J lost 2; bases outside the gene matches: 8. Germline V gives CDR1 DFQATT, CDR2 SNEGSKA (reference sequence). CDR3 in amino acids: CSVRERESTDTQYF. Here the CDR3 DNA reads TGCAGTGTTCGGGAGCGGGAGTCCACAGATACGCAGTATTTT.